This T cell receptor (beta chain) appears in the sequencing data of a study of blood T cells in healthy people across ages. Findings and caveats of the study: Age brought a roughly linear fall in TCR beta diversity measured per million T cells. Relative to aged donors, long-lived donors carried more naive CD4+ cells and displayed higher diversity.

The CDR3 has 14 amino acids. The germline V gene encodes CDR1 SGHRS and CDR2 YFSETQ. With a J-beta primer mix and a sample-barcoded 5' primer, a second PCR ran about 7 to 12 cycles. Every individual sample yielded 2.5 million or more paired-end reads (each containing CDR3). TCRdb passed the 5' RACE reads through MiXCR, listing each CDR3 protein once. The sample consists of roughly 830,000 distinct CDR3 sequences, 62% of them appearing once. Comments on this clonotype: Its cognate antigen is unknown. A read error may produce the germline difference seen at one junction end.

This chain connects TRBV5-1 to TRBJ2-5, with D possibly TRBD2 on 6 matching bases. The specimen was blood. This TCR was sampled from a man aged 25 to 40 in good health. The CDR3 is CASSIGTRQGTQYF. DNA of the CDR3: TGCGCCAGCAGCATCGGGACTCGCCAAGGGACCCAGTACTTC.